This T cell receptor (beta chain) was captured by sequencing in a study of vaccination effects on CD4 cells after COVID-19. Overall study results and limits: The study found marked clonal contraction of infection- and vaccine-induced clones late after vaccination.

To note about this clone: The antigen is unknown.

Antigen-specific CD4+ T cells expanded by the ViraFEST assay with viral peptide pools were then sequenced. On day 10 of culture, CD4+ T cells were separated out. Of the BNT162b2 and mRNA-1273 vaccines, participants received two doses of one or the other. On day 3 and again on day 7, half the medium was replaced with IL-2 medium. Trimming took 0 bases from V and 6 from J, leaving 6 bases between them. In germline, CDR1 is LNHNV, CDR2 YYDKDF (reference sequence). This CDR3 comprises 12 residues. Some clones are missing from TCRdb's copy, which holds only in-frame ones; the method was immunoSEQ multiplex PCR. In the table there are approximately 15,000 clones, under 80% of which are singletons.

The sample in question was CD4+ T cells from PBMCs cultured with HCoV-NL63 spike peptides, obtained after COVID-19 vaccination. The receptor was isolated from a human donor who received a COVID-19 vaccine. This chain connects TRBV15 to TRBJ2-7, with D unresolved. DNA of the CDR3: TGTGCCACCAGCAGAGACTTCTCCGAGCAGTACTTC. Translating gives CATSRDFSEQYF.